Sequencing of this T cell receptor beta chain was carried out in a study of cytomegalovirus exposure and HLA in healthy donors. Findings and limits, study-wide: A classifier reportedly called cytomegalovirus status with high sensitivity and specificity.

Produced via immunoSEQ multiplex PCR; TCRdb's table is partial and in-frame only. The sample lists 200,000 to 250,000 clones, 80% to 90% occurring once. To note about this clone: Its antigen is unidentified.

The sequence was collected from a man aged 18 to 29 in good health and CMV-seronegative. Sequenced: PBMCs.

DNA of the CDR3: TGTGCCAGCAGTGACGGGGGCCAAACCGGGAGGGGCTACACCTTC. Its translation is CASSDGGQTGRGYTF. The chain is built from TRBV25-1 and TRBJ1-2, with D tentatively TRBD1 (6 bases). Germline V gives CDR1 MGHDK, CDR2 SYGVNS. The CDR3 extends over 15 amino acids. Between the trimmed V and J ends, which lost 3 bases and 8 bases, there was a span of 19 bases.